Sequencing of this TCR beta chain was carried out in a study of cytomegalovirus exposure and HLA in healthy donors (dated by TCRdb to 2016 to 2017). As for the study more broadly: An earlier analysis of around 600 of the donors reported roughly 300 Gb of sequence data and more than 90 million unique TCR beta sequences from about 179 million T cells. Every repertoire in the discovery cohort had been generated on one and the same sequencing platform. In a later genetic analysis, genome-wide SNP genotypes for about three fifths of the roughly 670 donors were used, and that subset was treated as a discovery cohort. To predict cytomegalovirus infection status, the study brought together high-throughput TCR immunosequencing, statistical association of individual TCRs with disease status, and machine learning. Rather than using new phenotypic data, the later analysis identified candidate immune exposures from TCR beta sequences and from how often those sequences occurred across donors. Around 300 gigabases of sequencing data and around 87 million unique TCR sequences were included in an early release covering roughly 600 HLA-typed donors. The number of typed donors differed by locus: about 629-640 for A, B, C, DRB1 and DQB1; approximately 530 for DQA1; 606 for DPA1; and roughly 450 for DPB1. Roughly five DR-DQ haplotypes were handled as single units for association and clustering because linkage in the cohort was strong. An earlier analysis of about 620 of the donors applied high-throughput TCR beta sequencing to assess whether each TCR beta V gene segment acted as functional or pseudogenic. Class I and class II HLA loci were covered by the typing at four-digit resolution. Of the roughly 420 genotyped donors, 65% to 90% were placed in the genetic ancestry cluster associated with self-reported Caucasian donors. A later analysis re-examined previously published TCR beta repertoires from roughly 720 donors and added high-resolution HLA genotyping to investigate patterns of TCR occurrence. Among some 400 genotyped donors of the cohort, an average of around 250,000 unique TCR beta nucleotide sequences was sequenced per donor, of which about 18% were non-productive. The study aimed to test whether cataloging public T cell receptors could reveal signatures of past pathogen exposure. Alongside the repertoire data, information on donor age, sex, ethnicity and CMV serostatus was compiled. Along with the roughly 670-subject first cohort, a separate validation cohort of 120 different subjects was used. Using immunosequencing, the study profiled T cell repertoires from roughly 650 subjects and related those repertoires to cytomegalovirus serostatus. Points the paper makes about the study in general: Because counts were too low, seventeen rarely observed V segments, including chromosome 9 orphons, were excluded from the earlier analysis of several hundred of the donors. A further reported finding was that TCR beta sequences accurately predicted the HLA-A and HLA-B alleles for most subjects in the first cohort. Compared with equally common non-associated chains, HLA-associated TCR beta chains in a later analysis were more clonally expanded and had lower generation probabilities. A total of roughly 160 TCR beta chains were listed by the study as associated with cytomegalovirus. A later genetic analysis reported fewer N-insertions in productive TCRs among donors in an Asian-associated ancestry cluster than the roughly 700-donor mean. At a false discovery rate of 0.05, a later analysis linked under 20,000 TCR beta sequences to specific HLA alleles. In an earlier analysis of about 600 of the donors, most TCR beta V segments appeared in productive rearrangements about 90% or about 30% of the time, broadly matching IMGT annotations. Most CMV-associated TCR beta chains appeared to be HLA-restricted in a later analysis, and the HLA associations seemed to be driven largely by CMV exposure. A group of highly shared sequence variants was considered likely to be a technical artifact of the sequencing pipeline. When HLA alleles, especially DR and DQ, strongly co-occurred, attributing TCR associations to individual alleles was difficult. Cytomegalovirus status was reported to be diagnosed by the classifier with high specificity and sensitivity in both the original and validation cohorts. In a later analysis, TCR association rates were found to vary across HLA loci, with the most associated TCRs seen for DRB1 alleles and the fewest for HLA-C alleles. Correlated functional status among segregating V segments might be attributable to linkage disequilibrium, but an unknown experimental factor could not be ruled out. A few of the identified cytomegalovirus-associated TCR beta chains were confirmed in vitro to be specific for cytomegalovirus antigens. Roughly uniform sequencing depth across donors was assumed in presence/absence analyses, although this assumption may not hold. It was suggested by the authors that the approach could potentially be generalized to other disease states and immunological phenotypes. V-gene and J-gene trimming of TCR beta chains was associated with a missense DCLRE1C variant in a later genetic analysis, and the association was replicated in an independent cohort. Several of the top co-occurrence clusters appeared to be linked to parvovirus B19, influenza, CMV and Epstein-Barr virus, according to a later analysis. HLA typing was unavailable for some donors at each locus, so association tests used only the typed subset. The only immune exposure information available for the cohort was CMV serostatus. Most TCR sequences were seen in very few donors, while some public TCRs were found in many individuals. In this cohort, only TCR beta chains were sequenced, and detectable features were limited by the absence of alpha or paired-chain data. The 87-base-pair reads could not distinguish some IMGT-functional V segments, including TRBV6-2 and TRBV6-3, so those segments were excluded.

In total, approximately 700 healthy bone marrow donors made up the cohort. All cohort members were sampled while nominally healthy, although unrecorded immune exposures were likely present. The donor was CMV seropositive and was included in the group of 250 to 350 seropositive cohort members. Every donor gave a peripheral blood sample, and the peripheral blood mononuclear cells from that sample were used for TCR beta sequencing. Genomic DNA extraction from the blood cell samples was performed with the Qiagen DNeasy Blood Extraction Kit. With regard to this clone: Its antigen remains unidentified. Base quality data are lacking; no much larger clone is found one base away.

At the junction V is shortened by 0 bases and J by 5 bases, with 13 bases in between. Based on the germline V gene, the CDR1 and CDR2 sequences are LGHNA and YNFKEQ. The CDR3 numbers 15 residues from cysteine through phenylalanine. The CDR3 DNA has 45 bases and is translated from base 1. The library was obtained by the immunoSEQ multiplex PCR assay. The multiplex PCR relied on a mix of 60 forward primers for TCR Vbeta segments and 13 reverse primers for TCR Jbeta segments. The CDR3 region of rearranged TCR beta genes was amplified from genomic DNA by a multiplex PCR assay. On the Illumina HiSeq System, the amplified TCR beta libraries were sequenced as 87-base-pair reads. In the authors' own workflow: A later analysis counted 65 million to 90 million unique TCR beta chains across the roughly 700 repertoires, and about 10 million of these chains were shared by at least two donors. Raw reads were error-corrected and collapsed into unique sequences with a nearest-neighbor algorithm that merged closely related sequences to remove PCR and sequencing errors. CDR3 sequences were aligned to IMGT reference sequences to assign V, D and J gene segments. For a sequence to be retained, a match of at least six nucleotides to both a V gene segment and a J gene segment was required. Rearrangements were classified as productive when the CDR3 lacked stop codons and remained in frame with V and J, and all other rearrangements were classified as non-productive. CDR3 was defined by IMGT convention, running from the second conserved V-encoded cysteine to the conserved J-encoded phenylalanine. The earlier analysis of some 540 of the donors excluded any sequence lacking an unambiguous match to a single V gene segment. An earlier analysis of several hundred of the donors called V segments functional above 56.7% productive rearrangements and segregating when the between-donor standard deviation exceeded 5%. A statistical classification framework was built for diagnosing cytomegalovirus status from the catalog of TCR beta chain sequences. A later analysis assigned V and J genes by comparing TCR nucleotide sequences with IMGT/GENE-DB human TR gene sequences. In a later analysis, CDR3 sequences and most-parsimonious VDJ recombination scenarios were assigned using the TCRdist pipeline. In a later analysis, each TCR beta chain was defined by its CDR3 amino acid sequence together with its V-gene family, and reads without a unique V-gene family were excluded. A later analysis removed 450 to 600 highly shared, low-generation-probability nucleotide sequences to deal with suspected cross-contamination and a sequencing artifact. A later analysis calculated a clonal expansion index for each public chain from normalized within-repertoire ranks of inferred template counts. In a later analysis, generation probabilities were computed using a VDJ recombination model fitted to out-of-frame rearrangements, and the results were checked against IGoR. A later analysis scored TCR-TCR, TCR-HLA and TCR-CMV co-occurrence with hypergeometric tests, applying a repertoire-size bias correction to TCR pairs. False discovery rates were estimated in a later analysis by permuting HLA or CMV assignments 20 times. In a later analysis, co-occurring TCRs were grouped using DBSCAN, with TCRdist sequence similarity added in when clustering inside HLA-allele-positive subsets. Repertoires with fewer than 30,000 or more than 120,000 public chains were left out of co-occurrence clustering, as were about five repertoires with anomalous nucleotide sharing. The table comes from immuneACCESS by way of TCRdb, which keeps in-frame sequences with V and J called. Part of the clones is missing from these tables; in studies checked, under half for an unresolved V gene and the rest for unknown reasons. From that table come the V and J calls and clone size; the DNA was used to work out D and trimming. The sample records some 140,000 clones, roughly 77% of which are singletons. Roughly 7.1% of the sample lies in the top ten.

The TCR sequence derives from a man aged 25 to 40 in good health and CMV-seropositive. The V and J genes are TRBV4-2 and TRBJ1-1, with TRBD1 perhaps the D gene, on 6 matching bases. The material sequenced was PBMCs. Here the CDR3 is given as CASSQEVNGQTEAFF. The DNA is as follows: TGTGCCAGCAGCCAAGAGGTGAATGGACAGACTGAAGCTTTCTTT.